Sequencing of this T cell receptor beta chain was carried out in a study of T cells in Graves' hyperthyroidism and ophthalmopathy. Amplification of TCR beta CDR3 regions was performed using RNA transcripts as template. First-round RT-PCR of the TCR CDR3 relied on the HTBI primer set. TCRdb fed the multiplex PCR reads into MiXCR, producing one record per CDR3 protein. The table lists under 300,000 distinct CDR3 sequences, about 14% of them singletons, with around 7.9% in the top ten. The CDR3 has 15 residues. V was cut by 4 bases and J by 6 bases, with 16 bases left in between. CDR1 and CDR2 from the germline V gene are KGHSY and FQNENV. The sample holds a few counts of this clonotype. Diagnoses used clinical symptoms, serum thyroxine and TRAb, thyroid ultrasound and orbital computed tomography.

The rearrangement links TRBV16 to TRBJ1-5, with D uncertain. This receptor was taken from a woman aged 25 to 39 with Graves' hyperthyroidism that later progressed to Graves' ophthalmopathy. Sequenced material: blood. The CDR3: CASSLVSQPGQPQHF. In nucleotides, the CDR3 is TGTGCCAGCAGCCTGGTCAGCCAGCCCGGTCAGCCCCAGCATTTT.